This T cell receptor (beta chain) came from a study of blood T cell repertoires in COVID-19. Method: immunoSEQ multiplex PCR; TCRdb's copy keeps in-frame clones and lacks some. The sample lists roughly 27,000 clones; 89% were seen once. Per the germline V gene, CDR1 is SNHLY and CDR2 is FYNNEI. Trimming cost V 6 bases and J 0 bases, with 6 bases left between them. The CDR3 is 13 residues long. The sequence was collected from a human donor in a cohort sampled during active COVID-19. The chain is built from TRBV2 and TRBJ1-5, with D unclear. The source material was peripheral blood. The CDR3 loop is CASRIDSNQPQHF. The CDR3 DNA follows: TGTGCCAGCAGAATAGATAGCAATCAGCCCCAGCATTTT.